Listed below are T cell receptor beta chains from one sample, sequenced in a study of T cells in localized non-small cell lung cancer. The data were produced by immunoSEQ multiplex PCR, yet TCRdb's version contains in-frame clones alone and is incomplete. The sample includes approximately 30,000 clones, approximately 90% of them seen just once. The specimen comprised peripheral blood mononuclear cells, sampled before any cancer treatment. The receptor source for this set is a female donor at least 60 years old with stage II lung adenocarcinoma. The conserved cysteine and the conserved F or W are not part of the CDR3 here.

cdr3_length | j_call | v_call | cdr3_aa
12 | TRBJ1-1 | TRBV4-3 | ASSQDRAAGTAF
12 | TRBJ2-5 | TRBV5-1 | ASSLGPVQETQY
11 | TRBJ2-7 | TRBV14 | ASSQVMEGEQY
14 | TRBJ2-1 | TRBV7-9 | ASSADRRRDEGEQF
12 | TRBJ2-5 | TRBV19 | ASRSGASEETQY
14 | TRBJ2-3 | TRBV9 | ASSVVGRGDSDTQY
15 | TRBJ1-5 | TRBV28 | ASRMGGTGVGNQPQH
15 | TRBJ2-5 | TRBV7-7 | ASSPRTSTGRGETQY
12 | TRBJ1-1 | TRBV7-9 | ASSFGQGNTEAF
12 | TRBJ1-5 | TRBV30 | AWSGTGLNQPQH
13 | TRBJ2-7 | TRBV19 | ASSTGLPGSGEQY
13 | TRBJ2-7 | TRBV28 | ASSPPASGGRGRY
12 | TRBJ2-3 | TRBV27 | ASSSRGRPDTQY
10 | TRBJ2-4 | TRBV7-2 | ASSFRGNIQY
13 | TRBJ2-1 | TRBV11-2 | ASSLAGRSYSEQF
13 | TRBJ2-7 | TRBV6-6 | ASSSASGANYEQY
13 | TRBJ1-4 | TRBV5-1 | ASSLVGATNEKLF
13 | TRBJ2-7 | TRBV6-1 | ASSVGPASSYEQY
15 | TRBJ2-7 | TRBV18 | ASSPTSGGVSSYEQY
12 | TRBJ1-3 | TRBV6-1 | ASSSRKPGDTIY
16 | TRBJ2-3 | TRBV30 | AWSVGTSGGAGTDTQY
13 | TRBJ2-1 | TRBV19 | ASSMGGGPRNEQF
12 | TRBJ2-3 | TRBV25-1 | ASSEGTYTDTQY
18 | TRBJ1-5 | TRBV27 | ASSLFSGTGVIISNQPQH
13 | TRBJ2-2 | TRBV6-1 | ASSEGQARGGELF
14 | TRBJ2-2 | TRBV5-1 | ASSSSVTGNTGELF
11 | TRBJ1-1 | TRBV5-1 | ASSSLANTEAF